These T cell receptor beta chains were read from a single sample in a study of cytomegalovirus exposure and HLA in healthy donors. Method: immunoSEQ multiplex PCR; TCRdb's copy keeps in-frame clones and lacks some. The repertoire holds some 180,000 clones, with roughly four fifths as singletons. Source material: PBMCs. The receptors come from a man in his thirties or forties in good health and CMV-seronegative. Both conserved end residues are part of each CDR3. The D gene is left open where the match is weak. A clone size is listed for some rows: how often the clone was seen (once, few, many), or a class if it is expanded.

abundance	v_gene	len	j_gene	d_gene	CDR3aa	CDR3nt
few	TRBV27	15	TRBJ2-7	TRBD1	CASNLLGTGGGEQYF	TGTGCCAGCAATCTTCTCGGGACAGGGGGTGGCGAGCAGTACTTC
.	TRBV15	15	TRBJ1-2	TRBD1	CATSSILTGNKTNTF	TGTGCCACCAGCTCAATCCTGACAGGGAACAAAACGAACACCTTC
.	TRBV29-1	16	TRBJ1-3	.	CSVRPGQGRSGNTIYF	TGCAGCGTGCGACCGGGCCAGGGCCGCTCTGGAAACACCATATATTTT
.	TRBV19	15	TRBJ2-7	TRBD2	CASSPGLAETYEQYF	TGTGCCAGTAGCCCGGGACTAGCGGAGACCTACGAGCAGTACTTC
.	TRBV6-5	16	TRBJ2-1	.	CASSYGAGFRYNEQFF	TGTGCCAGCAGTTATGGTGCAGGGTTCCGTTACAATGAGCAGTTCTTC
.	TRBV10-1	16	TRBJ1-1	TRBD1	CASSESRDRDYGEAFF	TGCGCCAGCAGTGAGTCCCGGGACAGGGATTATGGTGAAGCTTTCTTT
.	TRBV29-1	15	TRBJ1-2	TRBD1	CSVLQPDRPNYGYTF	TGCAGCGTCCTACAACCGGACAGGCCGAACTATGGCTACACCTTC
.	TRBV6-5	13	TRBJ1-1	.	CASRRTDLREAFF	TGTGCCAGCAGAAGGACAGATCTTCGGGAAGCTTTCTTT
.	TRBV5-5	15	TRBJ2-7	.	CASSRQGKSSYEQYF	TGTGCCAGCAGTCGACAAGGAAAGTCCTCCTACGAGCAGTACTTC
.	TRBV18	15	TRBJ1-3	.	CASSQRTGSGNTIYF	TGTGCCAGCTCACAGCGGACCGGCTCTGGAAACACCATATATTTT
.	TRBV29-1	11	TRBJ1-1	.	CSVEAEIGAFF	TGCAGCGTTGAAGCGGAGATTGGCGCTTTCTTT
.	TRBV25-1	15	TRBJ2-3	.	CASTSAAQGTDTQYF	TGTGCCAGCACTTCGGCTGCCCAGGGCACAGATACGCAGTATTTT
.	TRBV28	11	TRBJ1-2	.	CASSSTHGNTF	TGTGCCAGCAGTTCAACACATGGCAACACCTTC
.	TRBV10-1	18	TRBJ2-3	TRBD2	CASSESILAGVSTDTQYF	TGCGCCAGCAGTGAGTCGATTCTAGCGGGAGTGAGCACAGATACGCAGTATTTT
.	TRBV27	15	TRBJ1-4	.	CASSSTGYYREKLFF	TGTGCCAGCAGTTCAACAGGGTACTATCGGGAAAAACTGTTTTTT
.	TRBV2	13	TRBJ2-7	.	CATAQGISYEQYF	TGTGCCACTGCACAGGGCATCTCCTACGAGCAGTACTTC
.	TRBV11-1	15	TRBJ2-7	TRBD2	CASSNVAGIIYEQYF	TGTGCCAGCAGCAACGTAGCGGGCATTATCTACGAGCAGTACTTC
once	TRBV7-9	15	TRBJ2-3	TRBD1	CASSRTGGVTDTQYF	TGTGCCAGCAGCCGGACAGGGGGCGTCACAGATACGCAGTATTTT
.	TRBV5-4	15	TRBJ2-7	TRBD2	CASSQPSGGSYEQYF	TGTGCCAGCAGCCAGCCTAGCGGAGGGTCCTACGAGCAGTACTTC
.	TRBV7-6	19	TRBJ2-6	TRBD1	CASSFLPGQSSSGANVLTF	TGTGCCAGCAGCTTTTTACCGGGACAGTCTAGCTCTGGGGCCAACGTCCTGACTTTC
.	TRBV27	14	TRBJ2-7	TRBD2	CASSPGLAGVEQYF	TGTGCCAGCAGTCCAGGACTAGCGGGAGTCGAGCAGTACTTC
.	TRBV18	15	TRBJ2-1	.	CASSPSSATYNEQFF	TGTGCCAGCTCACCGTCTAGCGCGACCTACAATGAGCAGTTCTTC
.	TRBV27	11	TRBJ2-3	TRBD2	CASSSSGGQYF	TGTGCCAGCAGTTCCTCGGGGGGGCAGTATTTT
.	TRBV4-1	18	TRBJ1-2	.	CASSQDRVAGAPNYGYTF	TGCGCCAGCAGCCAAGATCGGGTGGCGGGGGCCCCAAACTATGGCTACACCTTC
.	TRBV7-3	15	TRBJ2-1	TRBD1	CASSLGQGVYNEQFF	TGTGCCAGCAGCTTGGGGCAGGGGGTGTACAATGAGCAGTTCTTC
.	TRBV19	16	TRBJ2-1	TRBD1	CASSILQGVRSNEQFF	TGTGCCAGTAGTATTCTACAGGGGGTAAGAAGCAATGAGCAGTTCTTC
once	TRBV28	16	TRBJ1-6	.	CASSFTYRDPNSPLHF	TGTGCCAGCAGCTTTACCTACAGGGACCCTAATTCACCCCTCCACTTT
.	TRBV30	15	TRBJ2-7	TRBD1	CAWYKDRGGVYGQYF	TGTGCCTGGTACAAAGACAGGGGCGGCGTCTACGGGCAGTACTTC
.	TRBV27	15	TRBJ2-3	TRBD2	CASSFAGGRTDTQYF	TGTGCCAGCAGTTTTGCGGGAGGGCGGACAGATACGCAGTATTTT
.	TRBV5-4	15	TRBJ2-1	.	CASSSAVSSYNEQFF	TGTGCCAGCAGCTCTGCGGTAAGCTCCTACAATGAGCAGTTCTTC
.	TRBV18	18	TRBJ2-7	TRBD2	CASSPVLAGARGSYEQYF	TGTGCCAGCTCACCAGTACTAGCGGGAGCCCGGGGCTCCTACGAGCAGTACTTC
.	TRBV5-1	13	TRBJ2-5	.	CASSFPGQETQYF	TGCGCCAGCAGCTTTCCCGGCCAAGAGACCCAGTACTTC
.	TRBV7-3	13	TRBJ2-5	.	CASSLTYMETQYF	TGTGCCAGCAGCTTAACGTATATGGAGACCCAGTACTTC
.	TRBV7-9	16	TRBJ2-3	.	CASSQETSIVTDTQYF	TGTGCCAGCAGCCAAGAGACTAGTATAGTCACAGATACGCAGTATTTT